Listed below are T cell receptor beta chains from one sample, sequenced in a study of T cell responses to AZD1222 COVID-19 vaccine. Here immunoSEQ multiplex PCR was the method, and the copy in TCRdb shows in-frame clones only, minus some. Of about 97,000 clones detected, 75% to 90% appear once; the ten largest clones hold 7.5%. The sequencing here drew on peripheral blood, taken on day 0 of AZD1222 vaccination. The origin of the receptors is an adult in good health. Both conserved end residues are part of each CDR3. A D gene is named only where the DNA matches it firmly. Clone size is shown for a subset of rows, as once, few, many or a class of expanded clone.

CATSSGSANEKLFF,TGTGCCACCAGTTCAGGATCAGCTAATGAAAAACTGTTTTTT,NA,NA,TRBV24-1,TRBJ1-4
CSPDADSPLHF,TGCAGTCCGGACGCTGATTCACCCCTCCACTTT,NA,NA,TRBV20-1,TRBJ1-6
CASSLAGGLSEKLFF,TGTGCCAGCAGCTTAGCTGGGGGTCTTTCGGAAAAACTGTTTTTT,NA,NA,TRBV7-2,TRBJ1-4
CASSFTSPEGEKLFF,TGCGCCAGCAGCTTTACCTCCCCGGAGGGAGAAAAACTGTTTTTT,NA,NA,TRBV5-1,TRBJ1-4
CASSFIAGGGETQYF,TGTGCCAGCAGCTTTATAGCGGGGGGCGGGGAGACCCAGTACTTC,TRBD2,NA,TRBV7-2,TRBJ2-5
CASSPNAGTAGETQYF,TGTGCCAGCAGCCCTAATGCCGGGACTGCTGGGGAGACCCAGTACTTC,NA,NA,TRBV11-2,TRBJ2-5
CATSINLNTEAFF,TGTGCCACCAGCATAAATCTGAACACTGAAGCTTTCTTT,NA,NA,TRBV15,TRBJ1-1
CASLGLAEETQYF,TGTGCCAGCCTCGGACTAGCGGAAGAGACCCAGTACTTC,TRBD2,NA,TRBV19,TRBJ2-5
CASSSDRAGEQYF,TGTGCCAGCAGCTCGGACAGGGCGGGCGAGCAGTACTTC,TRBD1,once,TRBV11-2,TRBJ2-7
CATSDPGQRSYEQYF,TGTGCCACCAGTGATCCGGGACAGAGAAGCTACGAGCAGTACTTC,TRBD1,NA,TRBV24-1,TRBJ2-7
CASSFLEEQFF,TGTGCCAGCAGCTTTCTAGAGGAGCAGTTCTTC,NA,few,TRBV7-2,TRBJ2-1
CSVRGQGQPQHF,TGCAGCGTCCGGGGACAGGGACAGCCCCAGCATTTT,TRBD1,NA,TRBV29-1,TRBJ1-5
CAWSREAGGLGTQYF,TGTGCCTGGAGTCGTGAAGCGGGAGGTTTGGGTACGCAGTATTTT,TRBD2,NA,TRBV30,TRBJ2-3
CASSSRGAETQYF,TGTGCCAGCAGTTCCAGGGGGGCAGAGACCCAGTACTTC,NA,once,TRBV27,TRBJ2-5
CASSGTTTNEKLFF,TGTGCCAGTAGTGGGACAACAACTAATGAAAAACTGTTTTTT,NA,NA,TRBV19,TRBJ1-4
CASSLAGNNEQFF,TGTGCCAGCAGCTTAGCGGGAAACAATGAGCAGTTCTTC,NA,NA,TRBV7-2,TRBJ2-1